This T cell receptor (beta chain) came from a study of blood T cell repertoires in COVID-19 (dated by TCRdb to about 2020). Context from the whole study: Samples covering the acute and convalescent phases of COVID-19 were provided by collaborators in the United States, Italy and Spain. HLA class I and class II types, where available, came from metadata supplied by the sample provider rather than from assay-based typing. The material from the prospective study consisted of cDNA or gDNA derived from T cells, B-cell-depleted T cells, or PBMCs. The repertoires were made available in a free public database intended to serve as a resource for research on the immune response to SARS-CoV-2. The samples were drawn from the first 160 participants of the ongoing ImmuneRACE study and from 950 to 1,500 subjects provided by 6 global collaborators. Sample metadata almost always included a de-identified subject ID, COVID-19 status, age in years and sex. Deeply sampled blood TCRbeta repertoires from subjects exposed to, actively infected with, or recovered from COVID-19 were included in the dataset. Points the paper makes about the study in general: Clinical and demographic metadata were provided uncurated, with the amount varying by source and participant.

The collaborating institutions used their own protocols to collect whole blood in K2EDTA tubes. Collaborator samples were shipped for TCRbeta analysis as frozen whole blood, isolated PBMCs, or DNA extracted from either sample type. With regard to this clone: The antigen it recognizes is unknown. No base quality information exists; no much larger clone differs at one position.

There are 14 amino acids in the CDR3, from cysteine to phenylalanine inclusive. Only the CDR3 DNA stays, 42 bases, in frame from base 1. The germline V gene sets CDR1 to LGHNA and CDR2 to YSLEER. Trimming removed 4 bases from V and 1 base from J; the gene matches leave 1 base unexplained. TCRbeta CDR3 regions were amplified from genomic DNA using the immunoSEQ Assay, a bias-controlled multiplex PCR. The authors' pipeline ran thus. Within the assay, amplification of reference gene primers was used to estimate how many nucleated cells each sample contained. To quantify the absolute abundance of each unique TCRbeta CDR3 rearrangement, sequence reads were collapsed and filtered. For each sample, productive Simpson clonality was calculated as the square root of Simpson's diversity index over productive rearrangements. Held by TCRdb, this immuneACCESS table contains in-frame sequences only and omits some clones. Under half of the omission traces to an unresolved V gene where checked; the cause of the rest is unknown. The D gene and trimming were derived from the DNA, and the V and J assignments and clone size from that table. For this sample there are approximately 200,000 clones; 79% appear just once. Jointly, the top ten make up about 18% of the sample.

This chain is built from TRBV4-3 and TRBJ2-5; the central 9 bases match TRBD2. The source of this sequence is a man aged 60 to 69 with active or convalescent COVID-19. The sequenced material came from peripheral blood. The DNA reads as follows: TGCGCCAGCAGCCCGGGACTAGCCCAAGAGACCCAGTACTTC. It is translated as CASSPGLAQETQYF.